These T cell receptor beta chains were read from a single sample in a study of metastatic and nonmetastatic thyroid tumors. TCRdb reprocessed the PCR reads via MiXCR. The sample has fewer than 25,000 clones, around 29% seen once. Sequenced sample: blood. The receptors derive from a female donor with papillary thyroid cancer or a benign thyroid nodule (not recorded which). Some clones in this sample may be carry-over from other donors' samples. The CDR3 runs from the conserved cysteine through the conserved F or W. Fields, in order: J gene, V gene, D gene, clone size, CDR3 protein, CDR3 DNA. D genes are given only for firm matches. Size tells how often a clone was seen (once, few, many) or the class of an expanded clone, and some rows leave it out.

TRBJ1-2	TRBV11-3	TRBD1	NA	CASSLGGQHYGYTF	TGTGCCAGCAGCTTAGGGGGACAGCACTATGGCTACACCTTC
TRBJ2-1	TRBV6-4	TRBD2	many	CASSDTAGGYNEQFF	TGTGCCAGCAGTGACACGGCGGGGGGGTACAATGAGCAGTTCTTC
TRBJ2-3	TRBV30	TRBD1	NA	CAWRLGQGARDTQYF	TGTGCCTGGAGATTAGGACAGGGGGCCAGGGATACGCAGTATTTT
TRBJ2-7	TRBV6-5	NA	NA	CASSYSGQGVSYEQYF	TGTGCCAGCAGTTACTCTGGCCAAGGGGTATCCTACGAGCAGTACTTC
TRBJ2-7	TRBV5-1	TRBD2	NA	CASRQSAGEIIYEQYF	TGCGCCAGCAGACAGTCAGCGGGGGAGATAATCTACGAGCAGTACTTC
TRBJ2-3	TRBV15	TRBD2	many	CATSTTRTSLSDTQYF	TGTGCCACCAGCACCACGAGGACTAGTCTGTCAGATACGCAGTATTTT
TRBJ2-7	TRBV2	NA	medium-sized	CASSEYGGGGYEQYF	TGTGCCAGCAGTGAATATGGAGGGGGGGGTTACGAGCAGTACTTC
TRBJ2-3	TRBV19	NA	many	CASTRDRFTDTQYF	TGTGCCAGTACTCGGGACCGCTTCACAGATACGCAGTATTTT
TRBJ2-3	TRBV7-2	TRBD2	many	CASMGGGADTQYF	TGTGCCAGCATGGGCGGGGGGGCCGATACGCAGTATTTT
TRBJ2-1	TRBV28	TRBD1	few	CASSSAGTAAYNEQFF	TGTGCCAGCAGTTCGGCCGGGACAGCAGCCTACAATGAGCAGTTCTTC
TRBJ2-1	TRBV20-1	NA	medium-sized	CSARNPRTEYNEQFF	TGCAGTGCTAGAAACCCCCGGACGGAGTACAATGAGCAGTTCTTC
TRBJ1-2	TRBV9	NA	many	CASSVDLGLSGYTF	TGTGCCAGCAGCGTAGATCTTGGGCTTAGTGGCTACACCTTC
TRBJ2-7	TRBV27	TRBD2	medium-sized	CASRPGGIAYEQYF	TGTGCCAGCAGGCCGGGGGGAATAGCCTACGAGCAGTACTTC
TRBJ2-2	TRBV7-6	TRBD1	many	CASSLTGIRGELFF	TGTGCCAGCAGCTTGACAGGGATTAGGGGGGAGCTGTTTTTT
TRBJ2-2	TRBV3-2	NA	medium-sized	CASSSTPSPGTSGSIGELFF	TGTGCCAGCAGCTCCACACCTTCACCCGGGACTAGCGGGAGCATCGGGGAGCTGTTTTTT
TRBJ2-7	TRBV6-1	TRBD2	few	CASSEGSSGSSEQYF	TGTGCCAGCAGTGAAGGCTCTAGCGGGTCCTCCGAGCAGTACTTC
TRBJ2-3	TRBV24-1	TRBD2	many	CATSEPGTSGRLDTQYF	TGTGCCACCAGTGAACCCGGGACTAGCGGGAGGCTAGATACGCAGTATTTT
TRBJ2-1	TRBV20-1	NA	many	CNARGNRFPFSYNEQFF	TGCAATGCTAGAGGAAACAGGTTTCCGTTCTCCTACAATGAGCAGTTCTTC
TRBJ2-7	TRBV12-3/TRBV12-4	NA	medium-sized	CASARGTSWEQYF	TGTGCCAGCGCCCGGGGAACTTCGTGGGAGCAGTACTTC
TRBJ1-5	TRBV5-1	NA	medium-sized	CASSPGHAEQPQHF	TGCGCCAGCAGCCCGGGTCACGCGGAACAGCCCCAGCATTTT
TRBJ2-7	TRBV6-1	TRBD1	NA	CAILPRDRGQSEQYF	TGTGCCATCCTACCTCGGGACAGGGGGCAAAGCGAGCAGTACTTC
TRBJ2-3	TRBV7-2	TRBD2	many	CASSPRLAGGGTDTQYF	TGTGCCAGCAGCCCGCGACTAGCGGGGGGAGGCACAGATACGCAGTATTTT
TRBJ1-2	TRBV14	NA	many	CASSGTEANYGYTF	TGTGCCAGCAGTGGGACCGAAGCTAACTATGGCTACACCTTC
TRBJ2-6	TRBV6-5	NA	many	CASSSLAFGGSGANVLTF	TGTGCCAGCAGTTCTCTCGCCTTCGGGGGATCTGGGGCCAACGTCCTGACTTTC
TRBJ2-7	TRBV19	TRBD1	many	CASSGATGDLSYEQYF	TGTGCCAGTAGTGGGGCGACAGGGGACCTTTCCTACGAGCAGTACTTC
TRBJ2-2	TRBV5-1	TRBD1	medium-sized	CASSSTPGQGVAGELFF	TGCGCCAGCAGCTCGACCCCGGGACAGGGGGTGGCCGGGGAGCTGTTTTTT
TRBJ2-7	TRBV20-1	TRBD2	once	CSARDLTSGVYEQYF	TGCAGTGCTAGAGATTTGACTAGCGGTGTCTACGAGCAGTACTTC